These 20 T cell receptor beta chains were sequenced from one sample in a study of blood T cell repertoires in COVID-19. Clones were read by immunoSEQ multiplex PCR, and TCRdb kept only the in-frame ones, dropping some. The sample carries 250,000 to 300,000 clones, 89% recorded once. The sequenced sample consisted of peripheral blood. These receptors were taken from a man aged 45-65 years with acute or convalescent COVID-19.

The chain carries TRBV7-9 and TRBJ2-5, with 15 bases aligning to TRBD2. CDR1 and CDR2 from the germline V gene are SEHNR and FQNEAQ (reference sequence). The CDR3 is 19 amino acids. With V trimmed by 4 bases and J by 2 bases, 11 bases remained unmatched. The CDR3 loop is CASSSPGLAGGASQETQYF. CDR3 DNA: TGTGCCAGCAGCTCGCCGGGACTAGCGGGGGGCGCCTCTCAAGAGACCCAGTACTTC.

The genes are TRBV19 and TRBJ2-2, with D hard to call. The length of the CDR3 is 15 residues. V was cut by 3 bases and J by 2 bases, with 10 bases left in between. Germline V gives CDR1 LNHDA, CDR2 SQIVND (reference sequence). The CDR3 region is CASSMGRVNTGELFF. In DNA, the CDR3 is TGTGCCAGTAGTATGGGCAGAGTTAACACCGGGGAGCTGTTTTTT. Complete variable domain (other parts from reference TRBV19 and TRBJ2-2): DGGITQSPKYLFRKEGQNVTLSCEQNLNHDAMYWYRQDPGQGLRLIYYSQIVNDFQKGDIAEGYSVSREKKESFPLTVTSAQKNPTAFYLCASSMGRVNTGELFFGEGSRLTVL.

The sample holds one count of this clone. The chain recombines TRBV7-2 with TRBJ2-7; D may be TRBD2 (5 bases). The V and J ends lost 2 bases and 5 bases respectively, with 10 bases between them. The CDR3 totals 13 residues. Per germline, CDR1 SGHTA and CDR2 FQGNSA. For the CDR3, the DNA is TGTGCCAGCAGCTTAAACGGGATCCACGAGCAGTACTTC. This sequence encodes CASSLNGIHEQYF.

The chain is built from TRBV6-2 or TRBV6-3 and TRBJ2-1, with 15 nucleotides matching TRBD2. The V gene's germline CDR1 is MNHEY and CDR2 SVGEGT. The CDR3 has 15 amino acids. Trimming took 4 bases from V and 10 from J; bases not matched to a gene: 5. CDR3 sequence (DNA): TGTGCCAGCAGTTGGACTAGCGGGGGGGCTTTGGAGCAGTTCTTC. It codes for CASSWTSGGALEQFF.

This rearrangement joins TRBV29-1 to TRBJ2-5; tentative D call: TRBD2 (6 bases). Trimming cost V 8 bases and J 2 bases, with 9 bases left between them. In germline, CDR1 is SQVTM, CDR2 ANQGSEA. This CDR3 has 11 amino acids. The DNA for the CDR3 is TGCAGCTGCGGGGTTCAAGAGACCCAGTACTTC. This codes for CSCGVQETQYF.

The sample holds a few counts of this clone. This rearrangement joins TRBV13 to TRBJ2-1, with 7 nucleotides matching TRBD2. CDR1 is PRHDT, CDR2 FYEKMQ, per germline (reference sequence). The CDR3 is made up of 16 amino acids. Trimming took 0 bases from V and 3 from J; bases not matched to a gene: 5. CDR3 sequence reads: CASSLGAAGYYNEQFF. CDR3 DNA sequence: TGTGCCAGCAGCTTAGGAGCAGCGGGGTACTACAATGAGCAGTTCTTC.

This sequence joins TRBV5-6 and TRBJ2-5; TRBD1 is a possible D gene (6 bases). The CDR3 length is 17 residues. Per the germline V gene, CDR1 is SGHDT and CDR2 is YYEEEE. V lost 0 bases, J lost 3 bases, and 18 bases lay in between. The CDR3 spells CASSLAEGGQKKETQYF. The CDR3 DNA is TGTGCCAGCAGCTTGGCCGAAGGCGGACAGAAAAAAGAGACCCAGTACTTC.

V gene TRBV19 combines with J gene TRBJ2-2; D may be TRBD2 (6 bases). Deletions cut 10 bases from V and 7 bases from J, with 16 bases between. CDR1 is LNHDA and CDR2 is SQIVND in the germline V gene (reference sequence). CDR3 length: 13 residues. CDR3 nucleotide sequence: TGTGCCACGTCTCCCGGGGGTTTCGGGGAGCTGTTTTTT. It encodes CATSPGGFGELFF.

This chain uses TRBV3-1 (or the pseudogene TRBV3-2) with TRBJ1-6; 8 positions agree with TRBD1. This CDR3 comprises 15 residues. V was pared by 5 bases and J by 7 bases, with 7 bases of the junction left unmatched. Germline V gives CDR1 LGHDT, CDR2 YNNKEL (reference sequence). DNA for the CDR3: TGTGCCAGCAGCTCCACAGGGGGAATGAATTCACCCCTCCACTTT. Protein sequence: CASSSTGGMNSPLHF.

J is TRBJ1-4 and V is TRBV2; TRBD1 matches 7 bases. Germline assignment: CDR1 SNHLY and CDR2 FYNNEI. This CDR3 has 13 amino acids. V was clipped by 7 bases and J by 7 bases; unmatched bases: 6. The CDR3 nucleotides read TGTGCCAGCATGACAGGGAAGGGTGAAAAACTGTTTTTT. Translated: CASMTGKGEKLFF.

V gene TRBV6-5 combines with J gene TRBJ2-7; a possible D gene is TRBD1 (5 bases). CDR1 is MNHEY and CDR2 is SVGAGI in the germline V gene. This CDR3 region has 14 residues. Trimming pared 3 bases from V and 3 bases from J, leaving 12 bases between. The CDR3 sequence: CASSYDQGNYEQYF. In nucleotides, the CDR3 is TGTGCCAGCAGTTATGACCAGGGAAACTACGAGCAGTACTTC.

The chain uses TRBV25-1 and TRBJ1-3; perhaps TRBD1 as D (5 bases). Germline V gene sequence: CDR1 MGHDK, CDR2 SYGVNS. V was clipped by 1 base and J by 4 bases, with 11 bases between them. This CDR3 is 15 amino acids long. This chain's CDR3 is CASSELGPSGNTIYF. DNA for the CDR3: TGTGCCAGCAGTGAATTGGGGCCCAGCGGAAACACCATATATTTT.

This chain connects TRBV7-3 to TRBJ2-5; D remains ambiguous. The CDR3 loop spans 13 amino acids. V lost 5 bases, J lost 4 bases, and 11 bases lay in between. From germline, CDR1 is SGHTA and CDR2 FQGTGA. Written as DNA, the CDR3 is TGTGCCAGCAGCCCTATATCGGGAGAGACCCAGTACTTC. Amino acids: CASSPISGETQYF.

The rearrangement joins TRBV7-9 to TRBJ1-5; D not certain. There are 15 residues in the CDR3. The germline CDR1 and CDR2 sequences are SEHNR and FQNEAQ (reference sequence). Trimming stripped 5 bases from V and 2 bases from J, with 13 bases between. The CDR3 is CASSPDFGGNQPQHF. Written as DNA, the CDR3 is TGTGCCAGCAGCCCGGACTTCGGGGGCAATCAGCCCCAGCATTTT.

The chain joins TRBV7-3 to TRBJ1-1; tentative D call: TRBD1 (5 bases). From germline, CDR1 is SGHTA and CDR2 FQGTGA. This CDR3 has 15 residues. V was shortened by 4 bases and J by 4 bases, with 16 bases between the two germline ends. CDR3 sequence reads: CASSYSGGARTEAFF. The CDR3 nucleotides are TGTGCCAGCAGCTACTCGGGAGGGGCGCGCACTGAAGCTTTCTTT.

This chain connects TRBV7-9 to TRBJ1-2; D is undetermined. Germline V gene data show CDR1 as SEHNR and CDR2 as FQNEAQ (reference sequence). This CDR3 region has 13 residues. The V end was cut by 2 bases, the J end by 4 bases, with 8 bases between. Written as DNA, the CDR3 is TGTGCCAGCAGCTTACCGTCCTCCTATGGCTACACCTTC. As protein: CASSLPSSYGYTF.

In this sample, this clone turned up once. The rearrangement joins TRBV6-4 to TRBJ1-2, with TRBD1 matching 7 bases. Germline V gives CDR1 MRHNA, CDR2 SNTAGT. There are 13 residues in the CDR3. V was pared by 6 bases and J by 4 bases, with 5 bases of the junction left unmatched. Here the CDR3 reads CASRLDRIYGYTF. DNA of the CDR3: TGTGCCAGCAGACTGGACAGGATCTATGGCTACACCTTC.

As DNA, the CDR3 is TGTGCCAGCAGTGATTGGGGGGTTCAACATGGCTACACCTTC. Its translation is CASSDWGVQHGYTF. The chain is built from TRBV2 and TRBJ1-2; D is perhaps TRBD1 (5 bases). Germline V gene sequence: CDR1 SNHLY, CDR2 FYNNEI. CDR3 size: 14 residues. The V end lost 3 bases, the J end lost 6 bases, and 14 bases lay between the germline ends.

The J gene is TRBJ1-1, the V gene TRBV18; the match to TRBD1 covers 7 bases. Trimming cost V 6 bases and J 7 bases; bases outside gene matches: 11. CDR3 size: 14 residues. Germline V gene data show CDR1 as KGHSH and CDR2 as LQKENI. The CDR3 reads CASSYDRERNEAFF. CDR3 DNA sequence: TGTGCCAGCTCCTACGACAGGGAAAGGAATGAAGCTTTCTTT.

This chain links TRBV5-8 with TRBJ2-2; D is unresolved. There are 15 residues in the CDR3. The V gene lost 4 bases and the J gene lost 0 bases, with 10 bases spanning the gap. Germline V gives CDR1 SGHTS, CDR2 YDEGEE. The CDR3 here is CASSQRRANTGELFF. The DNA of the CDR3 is TGTGCCAGCAGCCAGAGACGGGCGAACACCGGGGAGCTGTTTTTT.